Below, 21 T cell receptor beta chains from the same sample are listed, as sequenced in a study of cytomegalovirus exposure and HLA in healthy donors. A multiplex PCR was run with 60 Vbeta primers and 13 Jbeta primers. Repertoires were generated with immunoSEQ multiplex PCR, while TCRdb's copy carries only in-frame clones and drops some. The top ten hold about 1.5% of the sample, which has some 180,000 clones, around 80% seen once. The sequencing sample was made of PBMCs. These receptors came from a man between 18 and 29 years old in good health and CMV-seronegative.

The chain recombines TRBV6-1 with TRBJ1-2; TRBD1 matches at 7 bases. This CDR3 spans 12 amino acids. Germline lookup yields CDR1 MNHNS and CDR2 SASEGT. J gave up 8 bases and V 4 bases, and 4 bases lay outside the gene matches. CDR3 residues: CASSATGDGYTF. DNA of the CDR3: TGTGCCAGCAGTGCCACAGGGGACGGCTACACCTTC.

This chain uses TRBV27 with TRBJ2-1; 7 bases match TRBD1. CDR3 size: 16 residues. The junction had 5 bases not matched to a gene; V was cut back by 1 base and J by 2 bases. Germline V CDR1 and CDR2: MNHEY, SMNVEV (reference sequence). The CDR3 DNA reads as TGTGCCAGCAGTTTATGGGCAGGGGGACCCTACAATGAGCAGTTCTTC. The encoded protein is CASSLWAGGPYNEQFF.

The chain couples TRBV7-2 to TRBJ1-5, with a weak D call TRBD1 (5 bases). Trimming shortened V by 1 base and J by 7 bases, and 11 bases separated the two germline ends. Germline-derived CDR1 and CDR2 are SGHTA and FQGNSA. The CDR3 is made up of 14 amino acids. The DNA for the CDR3 is TGTGCCAGCAGCTTAGGTCAGGGAAGCCAGCCCCAGCATTTT. Amino acids: CASSLGQGSQPQHF.

The chain joins TRBV15 to TRBJ2-5, with D perhaps TRBD2 (5 bases). Germline assignment: CDR1 LNHNV and CDR2 YYDKDF (reference sequence). This CDR3 is 15 amino acids long. V dropped 0 bases and J dropped 4 bases, with 12 bases sitting between them. CDR3 sequence reads: CATSRDRGEGETQYF. The CDR3 DNA sequence: TGTGCCACCAGCAGAGATCGGGGAGAGGGAGAGACCCAGTACTTC. The full variable domain, with the rest looked up from reference TRBV15 and TRBJ2-5, is DAMVIQNPRYQVTQFGKPVTLSCSQTLNHNVMYWYQQKSSQAPKLLFHYYDKDFNNEADTPDNFQSRRPNTSFCFLDIRSPGLGDTAMYLCATSRDRGEGETQYFGPGTRLLVL.

J is TRBJ2-1 and V is TRBV27; 8 bases map to TRBD2. V lost 7 bases, J lost 4 bases, and 6 bases stayed unmatched. This CDR3 contains 14 residues. Per germline, CDR1 MNHEY and CDR2 SMNVEV (reference sequence). For the CDR3, the DNA is TGTGCCAGCACCTCTAGCGGGCCTTACAATGAGCAGTTCTTC. This sequence encodes CASTSSGPYNEQFF.

V gene TRBV29-1 combines with J gene TRBJ1-1; TRBD1 agrees at 8 bases. Looked up from germline, CDR1 is SQVTM and CDR2 is ANQGSEA. The CDR3 is 14 amino acids. V lost 7 bases and J lost 2; bases outside the gene matches: 9. CDR3 DNA sequence: TGCAGCGGACAGGGGATGGGAAAAAACACTGAAGCTTTCTTT. It yields the protein CSGQGMGKNTEAFF.

Details on this clone: The junction departs from the called germline gene at one end, perhaps through a read error. The V call is TRBV7-7, the J call TRBJ2-3, with TRBD1 as a possible D gene (6 bases). The V gene's germline CDR1 is SSHAT and CDR2 FNYEAQ (reference sequence). This CDR3 is built from 13 residues. CDR3 in DNA: TGTGCTAGCAGCTTACAGGGAACCGATACGCAGTATTTT. Residues: CASSLQGTDTQYF.

This rearrangement joins TRBV9 to TRBJ2-7, with TRBD1 matching over 7 bases. V lost 4 bases, J lost 2 bases, and 6 bases stayed unmatched. Looked up from germline, CDR1 is SGDLS and CDR2 is YYNGEE. The CDR3 is 14 amino acids. CDR3 loop: CASSSRGLPYEQYF. The CDR3 DNA follows: TGTGCCAGCAGCTCGAGGGGGCTCCCCTACGAGCAGTACTTC.

In this sample, this clone turned up a few times. The rearrangement links TRBV18 to TRBJ1-4; 9 bases fit TRBD1. The V gene's germline CDR1 is KGHSH and CDR2 LQKENI. V was clipped by 2 bases and J by 4 bases; unmatched bases: 2. This CDR3 comprises 15 residues. For the CDR3, the DNA is TGTGCCAGCTCACCAGAGACAGGGGGTAATGAAAAACTGTTTTTT. Its translation is CASSPETGGNEKLFF.

The gene calls are TRBV29-1 and TRBJ2-2; weak D call: TRBD2 (6 bases). The length of the CDR3 is 12 residues. CDR1 is SQVTM and CDR2 is ANQGSEA in the germline V gene. V lost 7 bases and J lost 7, with 13 bases in between. CDR3 sequence: CSGGEKNGELFF. CDR3 sequence (DNA): TGCAGCGGGGGGGAGAAGAACGGGGAGCTGTTTTTT.

This rearrangement joins TRBV7-2 to TRBJ2-2; D might be TRBD2 (6 bases). Germline V gene data show CDR1 as SGHTA and CDR2 as FQGNSA. The CDR3 consists of 15 residues. Between the trimmed V and J ends, which lost 7 bases and 3 bases, there was a span of 15 bases. The CDR3 DNA reads TGTGCCAGCATAAGGGGACTGAAGGACACCGGGGAGCTGTTTTTT. Residues: CASIRGLKDTGELFF.

This chain links TRBV7-9 with TRBJ2-3; D is undetermined. V was shortened by 4 bases and J by 3 bases, with 17 bases between the two germline ends. The germline V gene has CDR1 SEHNR and CDR2 FQNEAQ (reference sequence). This CDR3 comprises 16 residues. The CDR3 DNA is TGTGCCAGCAGCTCCTCTAGAGGTGCGGCGACAGATACGCAGTATTTT. Amino acid sequence: CASSSSRGAATDTQYF.

The chain recombines TRBV2 with TRBJ1-1; no clear D. The CDR3 extends over 10 amino acids. The V gene's germline CDR1 is SNHLY and CDR2 FYNNEI. CDR3 sequence reads: CDSRNTEAFF. The CDR3 coding sequence is TGTGATTCTAGAAACACTGAAGCTTTCTTT.

The chain carries TRBV5-1 and TRBJ2-7, with 13 nucleotides matching TRBD2. The CDR3 runs to 17 residues. Losses at the gene ends were 7 bases for V and 4 bases for J; bases not matched to a gene: 14. CDR1 is SGHRS and CDR2 is YFSETQ in the germline V gene. CDR3 region: CASGPRTSGGLPYEQYF. The CDR3 DNA is TGCGCCAGCGGCCCCAGGACTAGCGGGGGCCTTCCGTACGAGCAGTACTTC.

The rearrangement uses TRBV10-3 and TRBJ2-7, with D maybe TRBD2 (6 bases). V was clipped by 3 bases and J by 3 bases, with 18 bases between them. CDR1 is ENHRY, CDR2 SYGVKD, per germline. This CDR3 spans 16 amino acids. The CDR3 sequence is CAISDRGGRLGYEQYF. CDR3 nucleotides: TGTGCCATCAGTGACCGGGGTGGGAGGCTTGGCTACGAGCAGTACTTC.

The rearrangement uses TRBV28 and TRBJ1-1; TRBD1 agrees at 9 bases. The CDR3 consists of 14 residues. Trimming cost V 6 bases and J 2 bases; bases outside gene matches: 4. CDR1 MDHEN and CDR2 SYDVKM come from the germline V gene. In DNA, the CDR3 is TGTGCCAGCAGCCGGACAGGGGCAAACACTGAAGCTTTCTTT. This encodes CASSRTGANTEAFF.

This clone was seen more than once but under ten times. The chain links TRBV19 to TRBJ2-4; 7 bases map to TRBD2. The CDR3 spans 14 residues. Losses at the gene ends were 5 bases for V and 10 bases for J; bases not matched to a gene: 11. From germline, CDR1 is LNHDA and CDR2 SQIVND (reference sequence). The CDR3 sequence: CASSPQTSRGIQYF. CDR3 nucleotides: TGTGCCAGTAGTCCACAGACTAGCCGGGGAATTCAGTACTTC.

The V gene is TRBV19, the J gene TRBJ2-2, with 9 bases matching TRBD1. The germline V gene encodes CDR1 LNHDA and CDR2 SQIVND (reference sequence). Trimming took 3 bases from V and 8 from J; bases not matched to a gene: 13. The length of the CDR3 is 17 residues. CDR3 amino acids: CASSIRGTGFFSGELFF. CDR3 in DNA: TGTGCCAGTAGTATCCGGGGGACAGGGTTTTTTTCTGGGGAGCTGTTTTTT.

The chain recombines TRBV7-6 with TRBJ1-1; TRBD1 is a possible D gene (5 bases). The germline CDR1 and CDR2 sequences are SGHVS and FNYEAQ. The CDR3 runs 14 residues. V shed 4 bases and J shed 11 bases, with 20 bases lying between them. The CDR3 loop reads CASSSRGGATAAFF. Written as DNA, the CDR3 is TGTGCCAGCAGCTCGAGGGGAGGGGCCACAGCGGCTTTCTTT.

V and J are TRBV2 and TRBJ1-2; D is perhaps TRBD1 (6 bases). This CDR3 has 15 amino acids. V lost 2 bases to trimming and J lost 2 bases, with 12 bases between them. The germline CDR1 and CDR2 sequences are SNHLY and FYNNEI. CDR3 sequence (DNA): TGTGCCAGCAGTGAATTCGGACAGAGAAACTATGGCTACACCTTC. Translated, it gives CASSEFGQRNYGYTF. Using reference TRBV2 and TRBJ1-2 for the parts outside the CDR3, the full variable domain is EPEVTQTPSHQVTQMGQEVILRCVPISNHLYFYWYRQILGQKVEFLVSFYNNEISEKSEIFDDQFSVERPDGSNFTLKIRSTKLEDSAMYFCASSEFGQRNYGYTFGSGTRLTVV.

The chain has TRBV4-2 and TRBJ2-3; 10 nucleotides align to TRBD2. CDR1 and CDR2 from the germline V gene are LGHNA and YNFKEQ. The CDR3 is 21 residues long. After removal of 1 base from V and 2 bases from J, the junction contained 18 bases not matched to a gene. The CDR3 sequence is CASSQVKRGGLTEINTDTQYF. The CDR3, as DNA: TGTGCCAGCAGCCAAGTTAAGCGGGGGGGCCTTACCGAGATCAACACAGATACGCAGTATTTT.